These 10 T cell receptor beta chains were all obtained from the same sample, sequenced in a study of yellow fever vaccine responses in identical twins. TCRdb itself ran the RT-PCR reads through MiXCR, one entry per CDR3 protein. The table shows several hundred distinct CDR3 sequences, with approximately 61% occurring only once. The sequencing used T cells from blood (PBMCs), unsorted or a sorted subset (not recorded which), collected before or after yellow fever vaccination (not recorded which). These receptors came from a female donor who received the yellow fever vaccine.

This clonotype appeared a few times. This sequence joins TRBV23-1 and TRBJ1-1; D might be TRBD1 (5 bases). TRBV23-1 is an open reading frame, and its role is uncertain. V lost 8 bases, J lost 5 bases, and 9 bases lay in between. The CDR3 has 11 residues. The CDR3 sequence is CASQRGTEAFF. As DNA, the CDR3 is TGCGCCAGCCAGAGGGGAACTGAAGCTTTCTTT.

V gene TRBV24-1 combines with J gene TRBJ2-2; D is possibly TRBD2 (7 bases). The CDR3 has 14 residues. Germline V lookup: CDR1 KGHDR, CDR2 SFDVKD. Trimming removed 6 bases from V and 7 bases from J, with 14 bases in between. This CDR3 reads CATSRGGFNGELFF. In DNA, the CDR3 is TGTGCCACCAGTCGCGGGGGCTTTAACGGGGAGCTGTTTTTT.

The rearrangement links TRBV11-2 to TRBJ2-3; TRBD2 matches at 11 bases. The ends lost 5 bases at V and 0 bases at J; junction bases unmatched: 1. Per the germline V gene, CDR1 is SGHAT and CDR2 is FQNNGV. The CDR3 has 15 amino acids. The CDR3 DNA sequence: TGTGCCAGCAGCCGGACTAGCGGGAGCACAGATACGCAGTATTTT. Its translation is CASSRTSGSTDTQYF.

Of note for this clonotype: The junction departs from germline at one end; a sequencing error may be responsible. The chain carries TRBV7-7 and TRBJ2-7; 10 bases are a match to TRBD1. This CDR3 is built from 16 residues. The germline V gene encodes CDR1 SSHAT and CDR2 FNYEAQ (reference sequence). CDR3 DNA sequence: TGTGCTAGCAGCCCGTCTACCGGGACAGGGGAGAACGAGCAGTACTTC. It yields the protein CASSPSTGTGENEQYF.

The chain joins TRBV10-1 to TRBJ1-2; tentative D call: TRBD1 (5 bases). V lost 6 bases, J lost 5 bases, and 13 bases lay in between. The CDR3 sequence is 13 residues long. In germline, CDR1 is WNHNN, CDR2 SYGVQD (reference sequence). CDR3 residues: CASSPGTEYGYTF. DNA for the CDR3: TGCGCCAGCAGCCCCGGGACGGAATATGGCTACACCTTC.

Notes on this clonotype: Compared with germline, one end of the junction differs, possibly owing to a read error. CDR3 sequence: CASSFYLRLNTETFF. The CDR3 DNA sequence: TGTGCCAGCAGCTTCTATTTGAGACTGAACACTGAAACTTTCTTT. The V call is TRBV5-6, the J call TRBJ1-1; D remains unclear. CDR3 length equals 15 residues. Germline CDR1 SGHDT, CDR2 YYEEEE.

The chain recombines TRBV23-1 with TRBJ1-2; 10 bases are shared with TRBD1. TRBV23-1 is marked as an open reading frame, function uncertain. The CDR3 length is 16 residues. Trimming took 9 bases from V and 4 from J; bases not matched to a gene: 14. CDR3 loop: CARNNSTGGLGYGYTF. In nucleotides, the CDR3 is TGCGCCAGAAACAATTCGACAGGGGGCCTAGGCTATGGCTACACCTTC.

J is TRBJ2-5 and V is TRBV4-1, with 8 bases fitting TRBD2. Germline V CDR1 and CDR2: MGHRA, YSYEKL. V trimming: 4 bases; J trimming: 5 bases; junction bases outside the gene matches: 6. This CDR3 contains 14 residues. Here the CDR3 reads CASSPSGGGETQYF. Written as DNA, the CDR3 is TGCGCCAGCAGCCCCAGCGGGGGCGGGGAGACCCAGTACTTC.

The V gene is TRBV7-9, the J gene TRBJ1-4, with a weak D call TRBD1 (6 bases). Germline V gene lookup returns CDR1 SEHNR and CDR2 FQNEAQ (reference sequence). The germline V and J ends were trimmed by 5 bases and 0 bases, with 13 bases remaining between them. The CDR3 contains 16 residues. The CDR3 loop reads CASSRRTATTNEKLFF. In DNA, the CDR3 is TGTGCCAGCAGCCGACGGACAGCGACAACTAATGAAAAACTGTTTTTT.

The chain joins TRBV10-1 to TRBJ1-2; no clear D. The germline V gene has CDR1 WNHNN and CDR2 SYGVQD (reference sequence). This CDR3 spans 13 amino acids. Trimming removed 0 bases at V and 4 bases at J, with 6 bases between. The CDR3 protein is CASSESGGYGYTF. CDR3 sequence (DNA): TGCGCCAGCAGTGAGTCGGGCGGCTATGGCTACACCTTC.